Reported below is one T cell receptor beta chain. This entry belongs to a study of blood T cell repertoires in COVID-19. Looking at the study overall: Italy, Spain and the United States were the sources of the convalescent and acute COVID-19 samples. PBMCs, B-cell-depleted T cells, or T cells provided the cDNA or gDNA that made up the material.

Germline V CDR1 and CDR2: MGHDK, SYGVNS. J gave up 1 base and V 3 bases, and 15 bases lay outside the gene matches. This CDR3 region has 18 residues. As processed by the authors: Reference gene primer amplification gave estimated nucleated cell counts. Sequencing used immunoSEQ multiplex PCR; TCRdb keeps in-frame clones, though not all of them. V and J calls and clone size are given by that table; D and trimming were obtained from the DNA. The table shows roughly 160,000 clones, with about 88% occurring only once. The source material was peripheral blood. The clonotype comes from a woman between 50 and 59 years old with COVID-19, enrolled during active disease. The V call is TRBV25-1, the J call TRBJ2-7; 7 bases fit TRBD1. DNA of the CDR3: TGTGCCAGCAGTGACCTAACCCTCGGCACAGGGGCTTCCTACGAGCAGTACTTC. Translation: CASSDLTLGTGASYEQYF.